The next 25 T cell receptor beta chains were all read from a single sample in a study of T cells in Graves' hyperthyroidism and ophthalmopathy. Amplification yielded TCR beta CDR3 regions, with RNA transcripts as the source. The HTBI primer set served for first-round RT-PCR of the TCR CDR3. TCRdb processed the multiplex PCR reads anew with MiXCR; each CDR3 protein has one entry. The top ten hold roughly 4.8% of the sample, which has some 420,000 distinct CDR3 sequences, roughly an eighth seen once. The sequenced material came from blood. The origin of the receptors is a woman aged 18-29 years with Graves' hyperthyroidism.

This chain links TRBV6-1 with TRBJ2-2; D gene unclear. The CDR3 is 14 amino acids. V was pared by 8 bases and J by 2 bases, with 12 bases between. CDR1 MNHNS and CDR2 SASEGT come from the germline V gene. Here the CDR3 reads CASRAVPNTGELFF. The CDR3 DNA follows: TGTGCCAGCCGTGCAGTGCCCAACACCGGGGAGCTGTTTTTT.

This clonotype was seen only a few times. This chain uses TRBV27 with TRBJ2-2; 8 bases map to TRBD1. Germline trimming cut 1 base from V and 9 bases from J; bases unmatched to any gene: 1. The CDR3 is 13 residues long. CDR1 and CDR2 (germline): MNHEY, SMNVEV (reference sequence). CDR3 region: CASSLWDRRELFF. The CDR3 nucleotides are TGTGCCAGCAGTTTATGGGACAGGAGGGAGCTGTTTTTT.

This clonotype occurred many times. The chain combines TRBV27 with TRBJ1-5; 7 nucleotides align to TRBD1. Germline V gives CDR1 MNHEY, CDR2 SMNVEV (reference sequence). V lost 2 bases to trimming and J lost 6 bases; unmatched junction nucleotides: 10. This CDR3 is built from 16 residues. The CDR3 DNA follows: TGTGCCAGCAGTTTAAAAGTTCCAGGGGGGTTTCAGCCCCAGCATTTT. Translating gives CASSLKVPGGFQPQHF.

The table lists this clonotype with many counts. The chain uses TRBV12-3 or TRBV12-4 and TRBJ2-3, with 9 positions matching TRBD2. The CDR3 loop spans 16 amino acids. The junction had 13 bases not matched to a gene; V was cut back by 5 bases and J by 7 bases. CDR3 loop: CASSLAGGLRAHTQYF. Here the CDR3 DNA reads TGTGCCAGCAGTCTTGCGGGAGGGCTGCGCGCCCATACGCAGTATTTT.

The chain joins TRBV9 to TRBJ2-1, with 8 bases matching TRBD2. Germline-derived CDR1 and CDR2 are SGDLS and YYNGEE. Trimming at V came to 3 bases and at J to 6 bases, leaving 5 bases not matched to a gene. The CDR3 has 14 amino acids. The CDR3 spells CASSARAGANEQFF. The CDR3 DNA reads TGTGCCAGCAGCGCTAGAGCGGGAGCCAATGAGCAGTTCTTC.

The J gene is TRBJ2-5, the V gene TRBV6-1; D gene unclear. The CDR3 is 13 residues long. V was pared by 6 bases and J by 4 bases, with 12 bases between. Germline V gene sequence: CDR1 MNHNS, CDR2 SASEGT. CDR3 sequence (DNA): TGTGCCAGCAGATCCCCAGGTAGAGAGACCCAGTACTTC. Its protein product is CASRSPGRETQYF.

This clonotype was counted at least ten times. CDR3 coding DNA: TGTGCCAGCAGGGGGACAACCGAAAGACAGCCCCAGCATTTT. It is translated as CASRGTTERQPQHF. This chain joins TRBV2 and TRBJ1-5; weak D call: TRBD1 (6 bases). This CDR3 has 14 amino acids. V dropped 6 bases and J dropped 7 bases, with 16 bases sitting between them. In germline, CDR1 is SNHLY, CDR2 FYNNEI.

This clonotype was seen at least ten times. Here the CDR3 reads CASRSGPYNEQFF. The CDR3 DNA follows: TGTGCCAGCAGATCCGGGCCCTACAATGAGCAGTTCTTC. This rearrangement joins TRBV6-1 to TRBJ2-1; D not resolved. CDR3 size: 13 residues. The germline V gene has CDR1 MNHNS and CDR2 SASEGT. V lost 6 bases and J lost 2, with 8 bases in between.

This clonotype was recorded at least ten times. The chain joins TRBV28 to TRBJ1-5; D unclear. The CDR3 spans 12 residues. CDR1 is MDHEN and CDR2 is SYDVKM in the germline V gene. The V end lost 8 bases, the J end lost 3 bases, and 8 bases lay between the germline ends. The CDR3 region has the DNA TGTGCCAGCGGACGGGACAATCAGCCCCAGCATTTT. Translating it yields CASGRDNQPQHF.

The rearrangement uses TRBV9 and TRBJ1-3, with D possibly being TRBD1 (5 bases). This CDR3 spans 13 amino acids. Germline-derived CDR1 and CDR2 are SGDLS and YYNGEE. The V gene lost 5 bases and the J gene lost 1 base, with 7 bases spanning the gap. The CDR3 DNA is TGTGCCAGCAGTGGGGGATCTGGAAACACCATATATTTT. This gives the protein CASSGGSGNTIYF.

This clonotype occurred a few times. The V call is TRBV27, the J call TRBJ2-2; no reliable D call. Per the germline V gene, CDR1 is MNHEY and CDR2 is SMNVEV (reference sequence). V was cut by 6 bases and J by 7 bases, with 18 bases left in between. The CDR3 sequence is 15 residues long. CDR3 in amino acids: CASRSFAPQLGELFF. CDR3 nucleotides: TGTGCCAGCAGATCATTTGCCCCCCAACTCGGGGAGCTGTTTTTT.

This clonotype was seen only a few times. The chain links TRBV9 to TRBJ2-5, with 7 nucleotides matching TRBD1. The V segment lost 4 bases and the J segment 2 bases; nucleotides outside the gene matches: 8. This CDR3 contains 15 residues. From germline, CDR1 is SGDLS and CDR2 YYNGEE. DNA for the CDR3: TGTGCCAGCAGCAAGATGTCGGGACAGCAAGAGACCCAGTACTTC. Its translation is CASSKMSGQQETQYF. Combining the CDR3 with reference TRBV9 and TRBJ2-5 gives the whole variable domain DSGVTQTPKHLITATGQRVTLRCSPRSGDLSVYWYQQSLDQGLQFLIQYYNGEERAKGNILERFSAQQFPDLHSELNLSSLELGDSALYFCASSKMSGQQETQYFGPGTRLLVL.

As to this clonotype: A much larger clone differs from this one at a single base, so this may be a read error. The J gene is TRBJ2-3, the V gene TRBV11-2; tentatively, D is TRBD2 (5 bases). Germline loops: CDR1 SGHAT, CDR2 FQNNGV. This CDR3 contains 13 residues. The CDR3 loop reads CASSTGSTDAQYF. As DNA, the CDR3 is TGTGCCAGCAGTACTGGGAGCACAGATGCGCAGTATTTT.

V usage is TRBV20-1 and J usage is TRBJ2-7, with D possibly being TRBD2 (5 bases). Germline V CDR1 and CDR2: DFQATT, SNEGSKA (reference sequence). This CDR3 is 14 amino acids long. Between the trimmed V and J ends, which lost 2 bases and 3 bases, there was a span of 14 bases. The CDR3 coding sequence is TGCAGTGCTAGAATCTCCAGCGCGGGCTACGAGCAGTACTTC. Protein product: CSARISSAGYEQYF.

The chain combines TRBV6-2 or TRBV6-3 with TRBJ1-5; TRBD1 matches at 10 bases. The V gene's germline CDR1 is MNHEY and CDR2 SVGEGT. V lost 6 bases and J lost 0; bases outside the gene matches: 8. The CDR3 contains 17 residues. In nucleotides, the CDR3 is TGTGCCAGCAGGGCCTTCGACAGGGGGCTTAGCAATCAGCCCCAGCATTTT. This encodes CASRAFDRGLSNQPQHF.

In regard to this clonotype: A read error may be the cause here, since a much bigger clone is one base away. J is TRBJ2-7 and V is TRBV29-1, with 10 positions matching TRBD1. The CDR3 is made up of 15 amino acids. Per germline, CDR1 SQVTM and CDR2 ANQGSEA. The CDR3 region has the DNA TGCAGCGCCGACCCCGGGACAGGGGAATTTGGCGAGCAGTGCTTC. This translates into CSADPGTGEFGEQCF.

This clonotype was picked up many times. The CDR3 DNA is TGTGCCAGCAGTACTACAGGGGCCCAAGAAGCTTTCTTT. Amino acids: CASSTTGAQEAFF. V usage is TRBV6-1 and J usage is TRBJ1-1, with 7 nucleotides matching TRBD1. Germline assignment: CDR1 MNHNS and CDR2 SASEGT. The CDR3 runs 13 residues. Losses at the gene ends were 5 bases for V and 8 bases for J; bases not matched to a gene: 8.

In its sample, this clonotype was seen a few times. J is TRBJ2-2 and V is TRBV7-2; 14 bases map to TRBD2. The CDR3 covers 18 residues. Germline CDR1 reads SGHTA; CDR2 reads FQGNSA. Trimming removed 0 bases from V and 5 bases from J; junction bases left unmatched: 5. In DNA form, the CDR3 reads TGTGCCAGCAGCTTAGCGCTTGGGACTAGCGGGAGTACCGGGGAGCTGTTTTTT. This codes for CASSLALGTSGSTGELFF. The full variable domain, completed using reference TRBV7-2 and TRBJ2-2, is GAGVSQSPSNKVTEKGKDVELRCDPISGHTALYWYRQSLGQGLEFLIYFQGNSAPDKSGLPSDRFSAERTGGSVSTLTIQRTQQEDSAVYLCASSLALGTSGSTGELFFGEGSRLTVL.

This clonotype showed up just a few times. V usage is TRBV28 and J usage is TRBJ2-5; D might be TRBD1 or TRBD2, each matching 5 bases. Trimming pared 5 bases from V and 2 bases from J, leaving 9 bases between. In germline, CDR1 is MDHEN, CDR2 SYDVKM. The CDR3 consists of 13 residues. This chain's CDR3 is CASSVGTQETQYF. DNA for the CDR3: TGTGCCAGCAGTGTGGGGACGCAAGAGACCCAGTACTTC. Full variable domain (outside the CDR3, taken from reference TRBV28 and TRBJ2-5): DVKVTQSSRYLVKRTGEKVFLECVQDMDHENMFWYRQDPGLGLRLIYFSYDVKMKEKGDIPEGYSVSREKKERFSLILESASTNQTSMYLCASSVGTQETQYFGPGTRLLVL.

A remark on this clonotype: One end of the junction fails to match germline, which may point to a read error. The gene calls are TRBV19 and TRBJ1-1, with D unresolved. The CDR3 extends over 13 amino acids. In germline, CDR1 is LNHDA, CDR2 SQIVND (reference sequence). The CDR3 coding sequence is TGTGCCAGTAGTATACGAGAGGGCACTGAAGCTCTCTTT. Translation gives CASSIREGTEALF.

In this sample, this clonotype turned up many times. The chain links TRBV20-1 to TRBJ2-1, with 8 bases that match TRBD1. The CDR3 runs to 15 residues. Trimming removed 6 bases from V and 7 bases from J; junction bases left unmatched: 14. CDR1 and CDR2 (germline): DFQATT, SNEGSKA (reference sequence). CDR3 nucleotides: TGCAGTGCGGAGAGTGACAGGGGCCGGGAAAATGAGCAGTTCTTC. Translating it yields CSAESDRGRENEQFF.

The chain joins TRBV10-2 to TRBJ1-1, with 8 bases that match TRBD1. The CDR3 is made up of 13 amino acids. After removal of 3 bases from V and 4 bases from J, the junction contained 1 base not matched to a gene. CDR1 is WSHSY and CDR2 is SAAADI in the germline V gene. CDR3 sequence: CASSDTGGTEAFF. CDR3 DNA: TGCGCCAGCAGTGATACAGGGGGCACTGAAGCTTTCTTT.

V is TRBV7-2 and J is TRBJ2-5, with 11 bases identical to TRBD2. This CDR3 is 17 amino acids long. Germline V gene data show CDR1 as SGHTA and CDR2 as FQGNSA. J gave up 1 base and V 5 bases, and 9 bases lay outside the gene matches. The CDR3 DNA is TGTGCCAGCAGCCCCCCCACTAGCGGGAGCGTCCAAGAGACCCAGTACTTC. Translated, it gives CASSPPTSGSVQETQYF. Full variable domain (missing parts from reference TRBV7-2 and TRBJ2-5): GAGVSQSPSNKVTEKGKDVELRCDPISGHTALYWYRQSLGQGLEFLIYFQGNSAPDKSGLPSDRFSAERTGGSVSTLTIQRTQQEDSAVYLCASSPPTSGSVQETQYFGPGTRLLVL.

Points on this clonotype: The junction differs from germline at one of its ends, possibly a read error. The chain joins TRBV6-1 to TRBJ2-1; 9 bases match TRBD1. This CDR3 region has 15 residues. Looked up from germline, CDR1 is MNHNS and CDR2 is SASEGT. The CDR3 protein is CASSPTGGVYSEQFF. Here the CDR3 DNA reads TGTGCCAGCAGCCCCACAGGGGGCGTCTACAGTGAGCAGTTCTTC.

The gene calls are TRBV6-2 or TRBV6-3 and TRBJ2-3; D perhaps matches TRBD2 (5 bases). The CDR3 sequence is 15 residues long. Germline assignment: CDR1 MNHEY and CDR2 SVGEGT. V gave up 5 bases and J gave up 0 bases, with 12 bases separating them. The chain's CDR3 is CASSPGEGSTDTQYF. The CDR3 coding sequence is TGTGCCAGCAGTCCAGGAGAGGGTAGCACAGATACGCAGTATTTT.